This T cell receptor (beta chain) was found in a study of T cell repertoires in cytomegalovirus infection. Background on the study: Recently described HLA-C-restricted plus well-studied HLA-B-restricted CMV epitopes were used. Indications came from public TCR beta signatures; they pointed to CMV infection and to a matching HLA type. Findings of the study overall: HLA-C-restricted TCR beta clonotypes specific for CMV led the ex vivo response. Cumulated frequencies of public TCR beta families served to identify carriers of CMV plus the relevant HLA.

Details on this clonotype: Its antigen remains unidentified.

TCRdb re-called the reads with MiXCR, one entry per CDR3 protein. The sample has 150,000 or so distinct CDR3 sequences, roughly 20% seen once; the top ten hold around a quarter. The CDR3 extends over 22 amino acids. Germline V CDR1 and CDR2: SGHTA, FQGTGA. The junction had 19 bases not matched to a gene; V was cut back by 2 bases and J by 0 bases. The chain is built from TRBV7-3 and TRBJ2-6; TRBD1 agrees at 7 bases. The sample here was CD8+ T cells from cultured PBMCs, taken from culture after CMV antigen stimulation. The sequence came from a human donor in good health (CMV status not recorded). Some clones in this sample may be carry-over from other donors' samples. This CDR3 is CASSLSPFDRDPDLSGANVLTF. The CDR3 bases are TGTGCCAGCAGCTTATCTCCATTCGACAGGGACCCGGACCTCTCTGGGGCCAACGTCCTGACTTTC.